This T cell receptor (beta chain) was captured in a study of post-analysis software for immune sequencing data. General study results and limits: Pronounced co-clustering by F measure was evident among identically batched samples. Controls had lower frequencies than patients of 4 or 5 TRBV segments, which included TRBV5-6, TRBV5-1 and TRBV20-1.

The library was made from cDNA and included unique molecular identifiers. Yield was 450,000 to 650,000 cDNA molecules from 1 to 10 million T cells. From the PCR reads, TCRdb called clonotypes with MiXCR, one entry per CDR3 protein. The sample carries about 540,000 distinct CDR3 sequences, 30% to 40% recorded once. This clonotype has only a few counts. The antigen remains unidentified. The CDR3 sequence is 12 residues long. V lost 2 bases, J lost 8 bases, and 9 bases lay in between. Germline-derived CDR1 and CDR2 are LGHDT and YNNKEL (reference sequence). The chain links TRBV3-1 to TRBJ1-2, with D possibly being TRBD1 (5 bases). This sequence was found in a girl under 18 with multiple sclerosis. The sample consisted of blood. The CDR3 nucleotides read TGTGCCAGCAGCCAACGGGGGTACGGCTACACCTTC. It is translated as CASSQRGYGYTF. The full variable domain, completed using reference TRBV3-1 and TRBJ1-2, is DTAVSQTPKYLVTQMGNDKSIKCEQNLGHDTMYWYKQDSKKFLKIMFSYNNKELIINETVPNRFSPKSPDKAHLNLHINSLELGDSAVYFCASSQRGYGYTFGSGTRLTVV.